The 26 T cell receptor beta chains listed next were all sequenced from one sample in a study of monozygotic twins with inflammatory bowel disease. TCRdb re-analyzed the 5' RACE reads; it lists each CDR3 protein once, without DNA. Found here are approximately 400,000 distinct CDR3 sequences; the top ten clones hold 2% to 3%. Sequencing was carried out using blood. Receptors were obtained from a human donor with ulcerative colitis or Crohn's disease, or a healthy co-twin of an affected twin (not recorded which).

This rearrangement joins TRBV20-1 to TRBJ1-2. Germline lookup yields CDR1 DFQATT and CDR2 SNEGSKA (reference sequence). This CDR3 is built from 12 residues. The CDR3 here is CSAREGNYGYTF.

The chain joins TRBV7-9 to TRBJ1-1. Germline-derived CDR1 and CDR2 are SEHNR and FQNEAQ (reference sequence). This CDR3 has 13 amino acids. CDR3 region: CASSLSASTEAFF.

The rearrangement links TRBV11-1 to TRBJ2-1; TCRdb's D gene call, TRBD2, goes unchecked for lack of DNA. The CDR3 covers 18 residues. Germline-derived CDR1 and CDR2 are SGHAT and FQDESV (reference sequence). The CDR3 is CASTPVAGGSMLYNEQFF.

V is TRBV19 and J is TRBJ2-3; TCRdb's D call, TRBD1, is unchecked because there is no DNA. Germline CDR1 and CDR2: LNHDA and SQIVND (reference sequence). There are 12 residues in the CDR3. CDR3 region: CATQGDTDTQYF.

The rearrangement uses TRBV7-2 and TRBJ1-5; lacking DNA, the TRBD1 call made by TCRdb goes unchecked. Germline loops: CDR1 SGHTA, CDR2 FQGNSA. The CDR3 spans 14 residues. The CDR3 loop reads CASSPATGSLSQHF.

The V call is TRBV28, the J call TRBJ1-1. CDR1 is MDHEN, CDR2 SYDVKM, per germline. The CDR3 extends over 14 amino acids. The CDR3 is CASSYHRVRTEAFF.

V and J are TRBV20-1 and TRBJ1-4. Germline CDR1 reads DFQATT; CDR2 reads SNEGSKA (reference sequence). The CDR3 contains 12 residues. CDR3 residues: CSARKAGEKLFF.

The chain is built from TRBV27 and TRBJ2-7; TCRdb indicates TRBD2, and absent DNA this call remains unverified. In germline, CDR1 is MNHEY, CDR2 SMNVEV (reference sequence). The CDR3 is 15 amino acids. CDR3 loop: CASKISGARSYEQYF.

The chain joins TRBV5-1 to TRBJ2-7; TCRdb returns TRBD1, unconfirmable since there is no DNA. CDR1 SGHRS and CDR2 YFSETQ come from the germline V gene. CDR3 size: 13 residues. This chain's CDR3 is CASSLGTPEEQYF.

V usage is TRBV5-1 and J usage is TRBJ1-1; no DNA is available, so the TRBD1 call from TCRdb remains unchecked. Germline CDR1 reads SGHRS; CDR2 reads YFSETQ. This CDR3 comprises 15 residues. CDR3 region: CASSLGTGQNTEAFF.

The genes are TRBV27 and TRBJ1-2; TCRdb selects TRBD1, and the lack of DNA leaves this call unchecked. Germline CDR1 and CDR2: MNHEY and SMNVEV (reference sequence). This CDR3 region has 13 residues. The CDR3: CASSTTGDYGYTF.

The genes are TRBV7-3 and TRBJ2-7; the D call of TRBD1 rests on TCRdb alone, since no DNA is present to check it. CDR1 and CDR2 (germline): SGHTA, FQGTGA. CDR3 length: 15 amino acids. The CDR3 spells CASITTGHGTYEQYF.

V is TRBV18 and J is TRBJ1-3. This CDR3 has 16 amino acids. CDR1 and CDR2 from the germline V gene are KGHSH and LQKENI. CDR3 residues: CASSTKVGGPGNTIYF.

This sequence joins TRBV6-1 and TRBJ1-1; TCRdb's assignment of TRBD1 cannot be checked, as there is no DNA. The CDR3 is made up of 14 amino acids. Germline lookup yields CDR1 MNHNS and CDR2 SASEGT. The CDR3 protein is CASSPQGVNTEAFF.

The V gene is TRBV6-1, the J gene TRBJ2-4; checking the TCRdb D call of TRBD1 is not possible without DNA. CDR1 is MNHNS, CDR2 SASEGT, per germline. The CDR3 runs to 16 residues. The CDR3 reads CASSPVSSGWKNIQYF.

This chain connects TRBV10-3 to TRBJ2-1; TCRdb designates TRBD2, a call that cannot be tested without DNA. Germline assignment: CDR1 ENHRY and CDR2 SYGVKD. There are 13 residues in the CDR3. CDR3 region: CASRDLAYNEQFF.

The V call is TRBV21-1, the J call TRBJ1-5; TCRdb lists TRBD1, though no DNA is available to test this call. TRBV21-1 is noted as a pseudogene. The CDR3 length is 17 residues. The CDR3 is CASSKRLKGRGNQPQHF.

The chain uses TRBV20-1 and TRBJ1-1; TCRdb picks TRBD1, but there is no DNA to check that call. Germline assignment: CDR1 DFQATT and CDR2 SNEGSKA (reference sequence). This CDR3 is built from 15 residues. Here the CDR3 reads CSARRIPTGGGEAFF.

The rearrangement joins TRBV19 to TRBJ2-2. In germline, CDR1 is LNHDA, CDR2 SQIVND (reference sequence). This CDR3 region has 15 residues. The CDR3 here is CASTKANSNTGELFF.

This rearrangement joins TRBV29-1 to TRBJ2-4; TCRdb lists TRBD1, though no DNA is available to test this call. CDR1 and CDR2 (germline): SQVTM, ANQGSEA. The CDR3 length is 14 residues. The CDR3 protein is CSAGTGSSKNIQYF.

The V and J genes are TRBV27 and TRBJ2-7. This CDR3 region has 15 residues. Germline V gene data show CDR1 as MNHEY and CDR2 as SMNVEV (reference sequence). The CDR3 is CASSSQYGSSYEQYF.

This chain connects TRBV20-1 to TRBJ1-1; the D call of TRBD1 rests on TCRdb alone, since no DNA is present to check it. The CDR3 has 14 amino acids. Germline V lookup: CDR1 DFQATT, CDR2 SNEGSKA (reference sequence). This CDR3 reads CSARKGAANTEAFF.

The chain employs TRBV7-2 and TRBJ1-5. Germline CDR1 reads SGHTA; CDR2 reads FQGNSA. This CDR3 spans 12 amino acids. CDR3: CASSLEGQPQHF.

CDR3 loop: CASSGQGPSNQPQHF. This chain connects TRBV28 to TRBJ1-5; TCRdb selects TRBD1, and the lack of DNA leaves this call unchecked. This CDR3 has 15 residues. Germline CDR1 MDHEN, CDR2 SYDVKM.

The chain recombines TRBV5-1 with TRBJ2-3; the D call of TRBD1 rests on TCRdb alone, since no DNA is present to check it. Germline loops: CDR1 SGHRS, CDR2 YFSETQ. The length of the CDR3 is 14 residues. The CDR3 loop reads CASSPGPGGDTQYF.

J is TRBJ1-1 and V is TRBV3-1; TCRdb's D call of TRBD1 is untestable without DNA. The CDR3 has 13 residues. Per the germline V gene, CDR1 is LGHDT and CDR2 is YNNKEL (reference sequence). The CDR3 is CASSHRGAVEAFF.